This entry is about one T cell receptor (beta chain). Its target is unknown. The data derive from a study of T cell responses to AZD1222 COVID-19 vaccine. The V segment lost 4 bases and the J segment 4 bases; nucleotides outside the gene matches: 4. Germline assignment: CDR1 ENHRY and CDR2 SYGVKD. The CDR3 is 16 residues long. The method was immunoSEQ multiplex PCR; TCRdb's version includes in-frame clones alone and lacks a portion of them. The table includes 100,000 to 120,000 clones, around 90% detected once. The study's findings and limits: Vaccine-associated CD4 TCRs spanned spike, dominant at 160-218 and 743-854. A reported finding is that nearly half of spike-specific TCRs target unmutated variant regions. White British donors predominated, females outnumbered males, and clonal diversity was possibly underestimated. Only a handful of AZD1222 recipients tested seropositive at baseline.

The chain recombines TRBV10-3 with TRBJ2-1, with TRBD2 matching 13 bases. This receptor was taken from an adult in good health. This specimen was peripheral blood, taken on day 0 of AZD1222 vaccination. The CDR3: CAISGGTSGAYNEQFF. CDR3 bases: TGTGCCATCAGTGGCGGGACTAGCGGGGCGTACAATGAGCAGTTCTTC.